This T cell receptor beta chain was retrieved from a study of T cells in Graves' hyperthyroidism and ophthalmopathy (dated by TCRdb to between 2018 and 2021). Turning to the overall study: TCR V-J signatures able to tell the groups apart were searched for in a discovery cohort of approximately 95 patients, of whom 43 had Graves' ophthalmopathy and 57 had stable Graves' hyperthyroidism. Whether ophthalmopathy could be predicted prospectively was tested in an independent validation cohort made up of under 20 hyperthyroidism patients plus 17 patients who later progressed to ophthalmopathy. The 75 to 100 discovery patients were divided at random into training and test sets in a 7:3 ratio. Thyroid tissue and blood T-cell repertoires from about six Graves' hyperthyroidism patients were also compared in the study. After sampling, hyperthyroidism patients received methimazole starting at 30 mg daily, and ophthalmopathy patients received high-dose intravenous methylprednisolone. TCR Vbeta CDR3 sequencing of 135 peripheral blood samples (more than 40 ophthalmopathy, 75 to 80 hyperthyroidism and roughly 17 progressor patients) is reported in the paper.

What the work shows at the level of the full study, not this receptor alone: In validation, the model predicted progression to ophthalmopathy a median of around six months before onset, with about 70% sensitivity and nearly 75% specificity. Most expanded thyroid clonotypes (frequency above 0.001) were also detected in blood, a finding suggesting that blood repertoires may reflect thyroid immune responses. Sample size was not statistically predetermined, and blinding of investigators to group allocation was not performed. Ophthalmopathy was separated from stable hyperthyroidism by a 13 V-J signature model, with over 85% sensitivity and approximately 84% specificity obtained in cross-validation and 80%/75% obtained in testing.

The TCR beta CDR3 regions were amplified from the RNA transcripts. A first-round RT-PCR of the TCR CDR3 used the HTBI primer set with the Qiagen OneStep RT-PCR kit. Libraries were constructed in a second round of multiplex PCR, after which size selection and purification were carried out. Paired-end sequencing of the libraries was performed with 100 bp reads on an Illumina HiSeq2000. The study's processing was this. SOAPnuke was used to process the raw data, removing reads that contained adapters or uncalled bases, had a mean Phred below 15, or lacked an exact match to the constant primer or identifier. COPE v1.2.5 was used to merge the high-quality paired reads, and each unique nucleotide sequence was defined as a clonotype. MiTCR v1.1 was used to align clonotypes to the IMGT TRBV, TRBD and TRBJ reference segments. Analysis was restricted to V-J combinations with a frequency above 0.0001, which covered 99.2% of repertoires. A TCS score was defined as the ratio of F50 (clonal expansion) to E x V (chaos), with BLOSUM62-based TCRdist applied between CDR3 peptides within each V-J. Welch's t-statistics and random forest reduced fewer than 600 V-J features to 10 to 15, which were used in a naive Bayes classifier (R e1071). TCRdb trimmed the raw reads at Q25, called clones with MiXCR and kept productive beta chains. Rows are combined by CDR3 protein, so each entry shows the most common genes and DNA. For this entry, the V and J calls and clone size follow TCRdb and not the study's own pipeline. For this sample the table gives hundreds of thousands of distinct CDR3 sequences, of which around 42% were detected only once. Of the sample, 8% to 8.5% falls within the top ten clones.

A patient counted as having stable Graves' hyperthyroidism if no progression to ophthalmopathy occurred over 18 months of follow-up. Hyperthyroidism patients were newly diagnosed, had a disease duration of under 2 months, and were aged 18 to 65 years. The study excluded patients with uncontrolled infections, other autoimmune diseases, pregnancy or lactation. Diagnoses were based on clinical symptoms, serum thyroxine and TRAb, thyroid ultrasound and orbital computed tomography. Trizol reagent was used to extract total RNA, and RNA quality was then checked on an Agilent 2100 Bioanalyzer. This clonotype was seen ten or more times. Its specific antigen is unknown. The record has no base qualities; no much larger clone is one base away. A distance of 9 bases separates the germline ends of V and J, which lose 4 bases and 4 bases respectively. The CDR3 measures 13 amino acids from cysteine to phenylalanine. Solely the CDR3 DNA is kept, with 39 bases framed from the first base. As encoded in the germline V gene, CDR1 is KGHDR while CDR2 is SFDVKD.

Sequenced input: peripheral blood or thyroid tissue (not recorded which). Recombination joined TRBV24-1 with TRBJ1-2; too little of a D gene remains to name it. The sequence came from a woman aged 18-29 years with Graves' hyperthyroidism. Donor details come from another sample of the same person, matched by shared clones. This receptor carries the CDR3 CATSDHGRYGYTF. The bases are TGTGCCACCAGTGACCACGGCCGCTATGGCTACACCTTC.